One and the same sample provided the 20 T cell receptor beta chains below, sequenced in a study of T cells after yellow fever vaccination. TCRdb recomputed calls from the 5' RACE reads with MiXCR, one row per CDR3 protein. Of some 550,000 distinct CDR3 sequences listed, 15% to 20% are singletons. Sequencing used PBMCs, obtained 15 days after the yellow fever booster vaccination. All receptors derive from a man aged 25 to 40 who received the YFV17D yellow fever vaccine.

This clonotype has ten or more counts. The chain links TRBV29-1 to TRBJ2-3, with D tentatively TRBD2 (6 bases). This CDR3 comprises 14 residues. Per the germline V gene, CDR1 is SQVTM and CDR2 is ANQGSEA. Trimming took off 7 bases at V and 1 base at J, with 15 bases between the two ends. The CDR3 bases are TGCAGCGCCCCGTCGGGACTTCGCACAGATACGCAGTATTTT. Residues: CSAPSGLRTDTQYF.

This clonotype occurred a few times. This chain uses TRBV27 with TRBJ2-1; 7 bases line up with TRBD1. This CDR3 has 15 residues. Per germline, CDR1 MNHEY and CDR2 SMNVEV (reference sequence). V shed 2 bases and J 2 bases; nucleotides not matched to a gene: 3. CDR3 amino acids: CASSLGDSPYNEQFF. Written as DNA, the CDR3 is TGTGCCAGCAGTTTAGGGGACAGCCCCTACAATGAGCAGTTCTTC.

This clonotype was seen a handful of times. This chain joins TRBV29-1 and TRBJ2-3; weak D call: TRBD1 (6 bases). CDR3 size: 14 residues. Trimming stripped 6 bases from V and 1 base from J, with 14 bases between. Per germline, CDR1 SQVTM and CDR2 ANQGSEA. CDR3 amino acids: CSVTGLYGTDTQYF. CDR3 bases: TGCAGCGTCACAGGGCTTTACGGCACAGATACGCAGTATTTT.

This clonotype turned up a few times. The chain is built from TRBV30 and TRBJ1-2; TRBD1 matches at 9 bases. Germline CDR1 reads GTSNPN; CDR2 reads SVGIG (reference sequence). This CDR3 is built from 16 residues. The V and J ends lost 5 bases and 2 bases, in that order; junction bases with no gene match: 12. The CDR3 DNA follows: TGTGCCTGGTTCCGCCCAGGGACAGGGAACAACTATGGCTACACCTTC. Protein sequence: CAWFRPGTGNNYGYTF.

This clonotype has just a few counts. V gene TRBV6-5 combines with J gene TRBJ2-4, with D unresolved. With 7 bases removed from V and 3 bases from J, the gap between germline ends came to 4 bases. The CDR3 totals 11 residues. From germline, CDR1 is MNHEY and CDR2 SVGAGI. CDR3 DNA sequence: TGTGCCAGCATCTTCAAAAACATTCAGTACTTC. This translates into CASIFKNIQYF.

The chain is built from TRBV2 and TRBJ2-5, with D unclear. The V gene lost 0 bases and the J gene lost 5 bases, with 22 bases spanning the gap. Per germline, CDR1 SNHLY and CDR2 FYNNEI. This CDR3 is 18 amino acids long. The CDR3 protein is CASSEALQAGSLWETQYF. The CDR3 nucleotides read TGTGCCAGCAGTGAAGCGCTTCAAGCAGGCTCCCTCTGGGAGACCCAGTACTTC. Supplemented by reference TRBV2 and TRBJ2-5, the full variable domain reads EPEVTQTPSHQVTQMGQEVILRCVPISNHLYFYWYRQILGQKVEFLVSFYNNEISEKSEIFDDQFSVERPDGSNFTLKIRSTKLEDSAMYFCASSEALQAGSLWETQYFGPGTRLLVL.

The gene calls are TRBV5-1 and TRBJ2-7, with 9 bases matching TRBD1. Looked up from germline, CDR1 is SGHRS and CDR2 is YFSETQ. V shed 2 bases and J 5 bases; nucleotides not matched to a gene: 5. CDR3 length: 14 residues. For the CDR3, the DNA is TGCGCCAGCAGCTTACAGGGGGCGTTGAACGAGCAGTACTTC. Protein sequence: CASSLQGALNEQYF.

The CDR3 is CASSYSRTASSYEQYF. The CDR3 nucleotides are TGTGCCAGCAGTTACTCGAGGACAGCCAGCTCCTACGAGCAGTACTTC. The rearrangement uses TRBV6-5 and TRBJ2-7; possible D gene TRBD1, 6 bases. The CDR3 spans 16 residues. Trimming stripped 0 bases from V and 0 bases from J, with 12 bases between. The germline CDR1 and CDR2 sequences are MNHEY and SVGAGI.

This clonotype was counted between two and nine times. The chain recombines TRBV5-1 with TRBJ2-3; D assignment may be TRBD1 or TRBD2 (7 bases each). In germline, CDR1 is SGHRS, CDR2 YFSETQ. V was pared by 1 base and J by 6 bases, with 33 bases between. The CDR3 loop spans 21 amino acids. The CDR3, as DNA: TGCGCCAGCAGCTTGAATAGGGGGCAACGGCGGGAGTACCGACTTGTGGATACGCAGTATTTT. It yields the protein CASSLNRGQRREYRLVDTQYF.

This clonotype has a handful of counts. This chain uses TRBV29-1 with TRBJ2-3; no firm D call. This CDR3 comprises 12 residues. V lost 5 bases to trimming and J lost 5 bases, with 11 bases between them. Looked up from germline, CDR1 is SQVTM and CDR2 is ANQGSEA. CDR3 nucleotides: TGCAGCGTTACCACACTGGGAGATACGCAGTATTTT. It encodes CSVTTLGDTQYF.

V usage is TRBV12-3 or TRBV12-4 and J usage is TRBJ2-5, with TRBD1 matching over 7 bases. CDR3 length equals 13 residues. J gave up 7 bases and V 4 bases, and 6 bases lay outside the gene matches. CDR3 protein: CASSSGGEVTQYF. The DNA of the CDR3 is TGTGCCAGCAGTTCAGGGGGAGAAGTGACCCAGTACTTC.

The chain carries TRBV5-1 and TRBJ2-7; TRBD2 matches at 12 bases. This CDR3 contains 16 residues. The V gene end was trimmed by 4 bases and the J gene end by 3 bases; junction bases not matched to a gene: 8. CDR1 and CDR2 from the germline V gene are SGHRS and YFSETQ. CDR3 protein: CASSRTSGTGLYEQYF. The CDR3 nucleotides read TGCGCCAGCAGCAGGACTAGCGGGACTGGCCTCTACGAGCAGTACTTC.

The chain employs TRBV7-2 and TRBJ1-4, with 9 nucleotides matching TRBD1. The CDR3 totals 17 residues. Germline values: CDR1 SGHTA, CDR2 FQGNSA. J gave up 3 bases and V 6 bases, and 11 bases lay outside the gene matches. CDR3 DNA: TGTGCCAGCAGTTTCCTCCCGGGACAGGGCTCTAATGAAAAACTGTTTTTT. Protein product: CASSFLPGQGSNEKLFF.

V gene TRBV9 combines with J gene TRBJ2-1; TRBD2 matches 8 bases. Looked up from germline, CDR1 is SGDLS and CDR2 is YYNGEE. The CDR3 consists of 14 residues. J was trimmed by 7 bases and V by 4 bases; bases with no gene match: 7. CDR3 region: CASSSPGLGNEQFF. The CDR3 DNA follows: TGTGCCAGCAGCTCCCCGGGACTAGGGAATGAGCAGTTCTTC.

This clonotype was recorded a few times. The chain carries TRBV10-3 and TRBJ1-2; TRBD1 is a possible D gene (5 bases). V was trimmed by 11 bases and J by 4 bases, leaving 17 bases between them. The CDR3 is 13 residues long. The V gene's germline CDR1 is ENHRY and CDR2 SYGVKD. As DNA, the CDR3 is TGTGCCGCCGAATTGGGGCGGGCCTATGGCTACACCTTC. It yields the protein CAAELGRAYGYTF.

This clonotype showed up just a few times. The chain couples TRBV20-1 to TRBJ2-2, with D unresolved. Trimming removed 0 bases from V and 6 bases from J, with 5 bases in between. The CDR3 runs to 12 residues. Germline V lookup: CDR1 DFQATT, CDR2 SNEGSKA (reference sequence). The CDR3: CSARDTPGELFF. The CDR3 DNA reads TGCAGTGCTAGAGATACCCCCGGGGAGCTGTTTTTT.

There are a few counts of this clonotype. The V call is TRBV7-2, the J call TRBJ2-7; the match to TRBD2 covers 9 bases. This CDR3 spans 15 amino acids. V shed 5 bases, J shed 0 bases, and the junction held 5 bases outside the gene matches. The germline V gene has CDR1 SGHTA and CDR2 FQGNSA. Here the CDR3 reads CASSGRTSASYEQYF. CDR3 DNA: TGTGCCAGCAGCGGACGGACTAGCGCCTCCTACGAGCAGTACTTC.

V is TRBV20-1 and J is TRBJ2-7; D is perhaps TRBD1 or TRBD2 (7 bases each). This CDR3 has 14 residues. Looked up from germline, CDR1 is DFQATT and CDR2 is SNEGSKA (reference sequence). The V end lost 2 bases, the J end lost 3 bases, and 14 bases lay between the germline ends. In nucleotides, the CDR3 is TGCAGTGCTAGAAAACCAGGGGGGGACTACGAGCAGTACTTC. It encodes CSARKPGGDYEQYF.

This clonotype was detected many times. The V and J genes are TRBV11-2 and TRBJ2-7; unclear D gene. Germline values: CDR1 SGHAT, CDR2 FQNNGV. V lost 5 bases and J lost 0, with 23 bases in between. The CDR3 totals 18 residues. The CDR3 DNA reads TGTGCCAGCAGCGAAGGAATAAAGACGCCGACCAGCTCCTACGAGCAGTACTTC. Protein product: CASSEGIKTPTSSYEQYF. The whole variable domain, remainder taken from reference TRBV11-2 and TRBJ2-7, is EAGVAQSPRYKIIEKRQSVAFWCNPISGHATLYWYQQILGQGPKLLIQFQNNGVVDDSQLPKDRFSAERLKGVDSTLKIQPAKLEDSAVYLCASSEGIKTPTSSYEQYFGPGTRLTVT.

CDR3 nucleotides: TGTGCCAGCATTTCCGGGGGAGTTCTCCACAATGAGCAGTTCTTC. This encodes CASISGGVLHNEQFF. The gene calls are TRBV28 and TRBJ2-1; maybe TRBD2 (6 bases). The CDR3 length is 15 residues. Germline V gene sequence: CDR1 MDHEN, CDR2 SYDVKM. V was shortened by 7 bases and J by 5 bases, with 18 bases between the two germline ends. The full variable domain, with the rest looked up from reference TRBV28 and TRBJ2-1, is DVKVTQSSRYLVKRTGEKVFLECVQDMDHENMFWYRQDPGLGLRLIYFSYDVKMKEKGDIPEGYSVSREKKERFSLILESASTNQTSMYLCASISGGVLHNEQFFGPGTRLTVL.